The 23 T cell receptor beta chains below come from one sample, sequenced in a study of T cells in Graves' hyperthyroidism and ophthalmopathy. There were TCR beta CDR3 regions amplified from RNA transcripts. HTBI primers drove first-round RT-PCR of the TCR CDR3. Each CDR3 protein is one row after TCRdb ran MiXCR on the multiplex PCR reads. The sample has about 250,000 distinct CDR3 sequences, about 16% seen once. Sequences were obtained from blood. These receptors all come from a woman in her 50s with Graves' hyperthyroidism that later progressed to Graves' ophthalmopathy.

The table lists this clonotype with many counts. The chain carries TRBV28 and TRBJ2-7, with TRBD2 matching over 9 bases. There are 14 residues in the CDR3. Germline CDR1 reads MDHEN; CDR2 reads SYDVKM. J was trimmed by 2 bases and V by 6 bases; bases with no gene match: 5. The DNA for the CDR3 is TGTGCCAGCAGAGCCGGGACTAGCCCCTACGAGCAGTACTTC. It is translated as CASRAGTSPYEQYF.

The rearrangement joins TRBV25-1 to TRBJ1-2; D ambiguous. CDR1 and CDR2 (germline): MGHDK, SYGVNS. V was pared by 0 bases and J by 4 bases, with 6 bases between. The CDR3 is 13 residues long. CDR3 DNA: TGTGCCAGCAGTGAATATTCCCGCTATGGCTACACCTTC. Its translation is CASSEYSRYGYTF.

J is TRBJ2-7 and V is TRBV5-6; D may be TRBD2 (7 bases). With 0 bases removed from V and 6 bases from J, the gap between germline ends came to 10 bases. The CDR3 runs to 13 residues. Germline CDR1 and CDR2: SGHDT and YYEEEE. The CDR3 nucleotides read TGTGCCAGCAGCTTGGGGGGGGGCCGCGAGCAGTACTTC. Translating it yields CASSLGGGREQYF.

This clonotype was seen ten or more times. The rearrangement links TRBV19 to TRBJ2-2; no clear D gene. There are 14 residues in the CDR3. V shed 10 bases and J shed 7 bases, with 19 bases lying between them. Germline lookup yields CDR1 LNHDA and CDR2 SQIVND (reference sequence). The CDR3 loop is CATRKASRGGELFF. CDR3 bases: TGTGCCACCAGGAAAGCGTCCCGCGGCGGGGAGCTGTTTTTT.

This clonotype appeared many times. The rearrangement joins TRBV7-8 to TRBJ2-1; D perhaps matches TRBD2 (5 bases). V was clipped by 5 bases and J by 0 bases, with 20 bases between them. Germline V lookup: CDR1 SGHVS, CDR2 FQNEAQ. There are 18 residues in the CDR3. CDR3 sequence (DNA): TGTGCCAGCAGCCCCCGCGGTCGAGCGGAGAGCTCCTACAATGAGCAGTTCTTC. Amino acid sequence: CASSPRGRAESSYNEQFF. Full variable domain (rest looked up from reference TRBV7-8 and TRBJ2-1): GAGVSQSPRYKVAKRGQDVALRCDPISGHVSLFWYQQALGQGPEFLTYFQNEAQLDKSGLPSDRFFAERPEGSVSTLKIQRTQQEDSAVYLCASSPRGRAESSYNEQFFGPGTRLTVL.

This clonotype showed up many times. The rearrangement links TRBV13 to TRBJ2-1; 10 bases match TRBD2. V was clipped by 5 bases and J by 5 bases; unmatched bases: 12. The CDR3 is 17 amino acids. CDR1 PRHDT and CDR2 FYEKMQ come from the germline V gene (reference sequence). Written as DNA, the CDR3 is TGTGCCAGCAGCACCGGGACTAGCGCCCAAGGGAACAATGAGCAGTTCTTC. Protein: CASSTGTSAQGNNEQFF.

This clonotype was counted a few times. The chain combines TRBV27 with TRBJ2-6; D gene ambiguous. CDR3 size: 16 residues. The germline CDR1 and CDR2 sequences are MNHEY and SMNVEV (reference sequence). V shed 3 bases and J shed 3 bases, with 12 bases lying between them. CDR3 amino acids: CASSFAPRNGANVLTF. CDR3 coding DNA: TGTGCCAGCAGTTTCGCGCCTCGGAATGGGGCCAACGTCCTGACTTTC.

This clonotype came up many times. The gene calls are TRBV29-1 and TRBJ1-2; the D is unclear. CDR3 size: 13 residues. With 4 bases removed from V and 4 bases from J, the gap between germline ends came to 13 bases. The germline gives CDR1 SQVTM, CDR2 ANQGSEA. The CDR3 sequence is CSVAWPAAYGYTF. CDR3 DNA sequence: TGCAGCGTTGCATGGCCAGCAGCCTATGGCTACACCTTC.

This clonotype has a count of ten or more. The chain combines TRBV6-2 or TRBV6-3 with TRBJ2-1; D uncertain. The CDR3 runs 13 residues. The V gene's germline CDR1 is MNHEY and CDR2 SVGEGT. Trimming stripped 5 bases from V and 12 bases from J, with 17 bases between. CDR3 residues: CASSPPHSSGQFF. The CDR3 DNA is TGTGCCAGCAGTCCACCACACAGCTCGGGGCAGTTCTTC.

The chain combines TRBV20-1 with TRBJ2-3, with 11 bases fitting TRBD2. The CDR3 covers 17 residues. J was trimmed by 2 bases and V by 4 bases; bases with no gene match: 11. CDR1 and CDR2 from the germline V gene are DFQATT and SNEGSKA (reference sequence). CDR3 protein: CSATSLRLAGTTDTQYF. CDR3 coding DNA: TGCAGTGCTACAAGCCTACGACTAGCGGGGACCACAGATACGCAGTATTTT.

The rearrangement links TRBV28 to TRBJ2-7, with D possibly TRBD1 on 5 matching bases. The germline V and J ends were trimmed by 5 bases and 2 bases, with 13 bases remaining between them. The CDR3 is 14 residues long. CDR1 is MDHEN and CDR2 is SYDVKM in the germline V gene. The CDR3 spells CASSPQDKPYEQYF. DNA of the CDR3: TGTGCCAGCAGTCCCCAGGACAAGCCCTACGAGCAGTACTTC.

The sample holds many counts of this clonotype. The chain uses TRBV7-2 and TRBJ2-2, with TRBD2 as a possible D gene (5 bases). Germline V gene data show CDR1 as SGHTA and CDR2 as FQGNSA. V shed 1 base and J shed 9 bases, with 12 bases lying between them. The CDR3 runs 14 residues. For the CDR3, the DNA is TGTGCCAGCAGCTTAGACCATGCGGGCAGGGAGCTGTTTTTT. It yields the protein CASSLDHAGRELFF.

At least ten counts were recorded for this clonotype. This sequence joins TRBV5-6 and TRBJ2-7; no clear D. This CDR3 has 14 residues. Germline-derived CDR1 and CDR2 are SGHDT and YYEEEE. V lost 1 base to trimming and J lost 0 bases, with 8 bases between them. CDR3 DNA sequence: TGTGCCAGCAGCTTGTCCCCTAGCTCCTACGAGCAGTACTTC. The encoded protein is CASSLSPSSYEQYF.

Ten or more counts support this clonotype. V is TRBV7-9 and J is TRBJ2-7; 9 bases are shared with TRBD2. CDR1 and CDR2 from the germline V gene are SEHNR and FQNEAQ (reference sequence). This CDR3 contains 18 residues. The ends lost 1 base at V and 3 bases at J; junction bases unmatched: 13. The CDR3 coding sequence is TGTGCCAGCAGCTTAGAGTCCCACCTAGCGGGAAGGTTCTACGAGCAGTACTTC. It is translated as CASSLESHLAGRFYEQYF.

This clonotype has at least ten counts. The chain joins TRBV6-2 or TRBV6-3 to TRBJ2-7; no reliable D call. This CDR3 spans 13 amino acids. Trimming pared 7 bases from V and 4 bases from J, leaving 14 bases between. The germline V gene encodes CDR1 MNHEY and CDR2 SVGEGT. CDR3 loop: CASTDPGKYEQYF. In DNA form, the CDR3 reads TGTGCCAGCACCGACCCCGGAAAATACGAGCAGTACTTC.

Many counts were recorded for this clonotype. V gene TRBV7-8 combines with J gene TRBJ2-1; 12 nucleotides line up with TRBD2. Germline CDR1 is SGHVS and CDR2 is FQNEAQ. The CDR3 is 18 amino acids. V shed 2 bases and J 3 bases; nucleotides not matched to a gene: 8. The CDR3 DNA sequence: TGTGCCAGCAGCTTATCTGGGCTAGCGGGAGGGAGCTACAATGAGCAGTTCTTC. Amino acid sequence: CASSLSGLAGGSYNEQFF. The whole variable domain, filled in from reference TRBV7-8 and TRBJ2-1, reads GAGVSQSPRYKVAKRGQDVALRCDPISGHVSLFWYQQALGQGPEFLTYFQNEAQLDKSGLPSDRFFAERPEGSVSTLKIQRTQQEDSAVYLCASSLSGLAGGSYNEQFFGPGTRLTVL.

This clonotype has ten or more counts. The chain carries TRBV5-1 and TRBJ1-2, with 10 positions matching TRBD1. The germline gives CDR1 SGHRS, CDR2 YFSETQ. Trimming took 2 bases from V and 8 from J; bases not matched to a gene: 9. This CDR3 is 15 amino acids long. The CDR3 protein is CASSFYPGQGYGYTF. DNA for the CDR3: TGCGCCAGCAGCTTCTACCCGGGACAGGGGTACGGCTACACCTTC.

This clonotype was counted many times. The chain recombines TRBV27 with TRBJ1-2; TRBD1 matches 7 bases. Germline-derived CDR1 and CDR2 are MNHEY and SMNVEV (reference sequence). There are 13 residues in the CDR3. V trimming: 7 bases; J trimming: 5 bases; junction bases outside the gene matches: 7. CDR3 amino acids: CASKQGREYGYTF. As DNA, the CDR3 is TGTGCCAGCAAACAGGGGCGGGAGTATGGCTACACCTTC.

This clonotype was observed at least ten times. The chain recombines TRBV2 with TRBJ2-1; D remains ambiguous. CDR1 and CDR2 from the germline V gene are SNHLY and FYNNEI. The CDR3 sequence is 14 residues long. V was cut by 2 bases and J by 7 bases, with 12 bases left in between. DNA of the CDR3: TGTGCCAGCAGTGAACGACCCTCTGGAAATGAGCAGTTCTTC. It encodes CASSERPSGNEQFF.

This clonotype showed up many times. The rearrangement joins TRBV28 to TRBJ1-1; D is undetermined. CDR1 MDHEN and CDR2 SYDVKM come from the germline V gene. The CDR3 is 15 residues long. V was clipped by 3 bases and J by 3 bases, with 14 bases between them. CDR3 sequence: CASSLAVESHTEAFF. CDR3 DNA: TGTGCCAGCAGTTTGGCCGTCGAGTCTCACACTGAAGCTTTCTTT.

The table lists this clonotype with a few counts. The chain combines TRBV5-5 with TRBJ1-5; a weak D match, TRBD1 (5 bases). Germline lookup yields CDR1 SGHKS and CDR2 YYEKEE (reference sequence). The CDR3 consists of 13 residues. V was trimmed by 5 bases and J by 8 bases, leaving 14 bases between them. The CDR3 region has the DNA TGTGCCAGCAGTCTTCAGGGCCAGGAGCCCCAGCATTTT. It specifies CASSLQGQEPQHF.

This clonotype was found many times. CDR3 loop: CASISRTLRYEQYF. CDR3 bases: TGTGCCAGCATATCACGGACCCTACGCTACGAGCAGTACTTC. This chain uses TRBV6-1 with TRBJ2-7; D unresolved. The CDR3 length is 14 residues. Trimming shortened V by 7 bases and J by 3 bases, and 16 bases separated the two germline ends. Germline V gene data show CDR1 as MNHNS and CDR2 as SASEGT.

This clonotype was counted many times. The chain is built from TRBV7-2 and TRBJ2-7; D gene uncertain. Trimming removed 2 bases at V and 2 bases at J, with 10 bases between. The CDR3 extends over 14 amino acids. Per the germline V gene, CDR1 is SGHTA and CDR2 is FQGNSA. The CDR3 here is CASSLRRSAYEQYF. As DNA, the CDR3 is TGTGCCAGCAGCTTAAGGCGGTCAGCCTACGAGCAGTACTTC.